Below are 7 T cell receptor beta chains sequenced from a single sample in a study of blood T cell repertoires in COVID-19. The assay was immunoSEQ multiplex PCR, and TCRdb's table has in-frame clones only and misses some. The data contain 35,000 or so clones, around 90% of them seen just once; the ten biggest clones take up approximately 6.6%. The sample was peripheral blood. All receptors derive from a human donor in a cohort sampled during active COVID-19.

The chain recombines TRBV6-6 with TRBJ2-7; 9 bases map to TRBD1. Germline CDR1 and CDR2: MNHNY and SVGAGI (reference sequence). The V and J ends lost 7 bases and 7 bases, in that order; junction bases with no gene match: 11. The CDR3 length is 14 residues. CDR3 residues: CASIPDRGPWEQYF. The DNA of the CDR3 is TGTGCCAGCATCCCGGACAGGGGCCCCTGGGAGCAGTACTTC.

This chain connects TRBV4-1 to TRBJ2-4; D is possibly TRBD1 (5 bases). The CDR3 consists of 15 residues. Between the trimmed V and J ends, which lost 0 bases and 8 bases, there was a span of 14 bases. Germline lookup yields CDR1 MGHRA and CDR2 YSYEKL. This CDR3 is CASSQDWTPSDIQYF. The CDR3 nucleotides read TGCGCCAGCAGCCAAGACTGGACACCGAGTGACATTCAGTACTTC.

This chain uses TRBV5-8 with TRBJ2-7, with 8 nucleotides matching TRBD1. Germline V gene lookup returns CDR1 SGHTS and CDR2 YDEGEE. This CDR3 comprises 14 residues. V was pared by 0 bases and J by 4 bases, with 3 bases of the junction left unmatched. CDR3 region: CASSLGRGPYEQYF. The CDR3 region has the DNA TGTGCCAGCAGCTTGGGCAGGGGGCCGTACGAGCAGTACTTC.

The gene calls are TRBV5-4 and TRBJ2-5; 8 bases match TRBD1. V shed 2 bases, J shed 3 bases, and the junction held 3 bases outside the gene matches. CDR3 length equals 14 residues. Germline assignment: CDR1 SGHNT and CDR2 YYREEE (reference sequence). CDR3 sequence reads: CASSFRQGKETQYF. The CDR3, as DNA: TGTGCCAGCAGCTTTAGACAGGGGAAAGAGACCCAGTACTTC.

With regard to this clone: At one of its ends the junction is not consistent with the germline gene, which may arise from a read error. This chain uses TRBV6-1 with TRBJ2-7; 8 nucleotides agree with TRBD2. This CDR3 has 18 residues. Looked up from germline, CDR1 is MNHNS and CDR2 is SASEGT. The CDR3 region is CASSKAGAGDLSTYEQYF. The CDR3 DNA reads TGTGCCAGCAGTAAAGCGGGAGCGGGGGACTTATCAACCTACGAGCAGTACTTC.

The CDR3 reads CASSQVRSSGNTIYF. The CDR3 region has the DNA TGTGCCAGCAGCCAAGTCCGGAGCTCTGGAAACACCATATATTTT. V is TRBV14 and J is TRBJ1-3; D call uncertain. The CDR3 is 15 amino acids. Trimming stripped 1 base from V and 0 bases from J, with 7 bases between. In germline, CDR1 is SGHDN, CDR2 FVKESK.

The chain employs TRBV30 and TRBJ2-7; 12 positions match TRBD2. The CDR3 is 14 residues long. After removal of 5 bases from V and 7 bases from J, the junction contained 9 bases not matched to a gene. CDR1 and CDR2 (germline): GTSNPN, SVGIG (reference sequence). In nucleotides, the CDR3 is TGTGCCTGGGGCCGACTAGCGGGAGTCGGGGAGCAGTACTTC. Protein sequence: CAWGRLAGVGEQYF.